This paragraph covers one TCR beta chain sequence. Its antigen is unidentified. These data belong to a study of shared clonotypes between healthy human individuals. Study-level information: Sampling drew on donors who were a couple of women and a few men aged 18 to 49.

The CDR3 totals 13 residues. V lost 0 bases, J lost 2 bases, and 6 bases lay in between. In germline, CDR1 is SGHDT, CDR2 YYEEEE. Clones were read by immunoSEQ multiplex PCR, and TCRdb kept only the in-frame ones, dropping some. The profile shows 2 million to 2.5 million clones, around 95% of them singletons. Study findings and constraints: Among a handful of donors, about 5% of naive CD4 clonotypes were found in common. Sequencing depth was predicted to influence how clonotypes are shared among donors. Generation probability values for non-shared clonotypes were lower than those for clonotypes shared by all four donors.

The chain combines TRBV5-6 with TRBJ2-7; D gene uncertain. This receptor was taken from a man younger than 35 in good health. Specimen: naive CD4+ T cells sorted from blood. Subset of the sample: CD45RA+ positively selected. CDR3 nucleotides: TGTGCCAGCAGCTTGGCGTTTGCCTACGAGCAGTACTTC. This gives the protein CASSLAFAYEQYF.